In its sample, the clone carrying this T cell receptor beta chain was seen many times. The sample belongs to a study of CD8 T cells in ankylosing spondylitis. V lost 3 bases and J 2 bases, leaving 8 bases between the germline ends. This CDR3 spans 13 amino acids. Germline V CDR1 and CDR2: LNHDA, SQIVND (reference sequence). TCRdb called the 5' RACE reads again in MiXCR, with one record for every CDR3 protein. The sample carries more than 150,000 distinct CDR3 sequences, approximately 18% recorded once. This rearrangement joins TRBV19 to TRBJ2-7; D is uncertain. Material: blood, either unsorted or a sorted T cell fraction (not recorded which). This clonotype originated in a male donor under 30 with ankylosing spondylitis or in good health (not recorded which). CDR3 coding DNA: TGTGCCAGTAGTATTGAAGGACCCTACGAGCAGTACTTC. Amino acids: CASSIEGPYEQYF.